Listed below are T cell receptor beta chains from one sample, sequenced in a study of T cell responses to AZD1222 COVID-19 vaccine. This table comes from immunoSEQ multiplex PCR, and its TCRdb copy is limited to in-frame clones, with some not included. In the table there are more than 85,000 clones, around nine tenths of which are singletons. This material consisted of peripheral blood, taken on day 0 of AZD1222 vaccination. Receptors originate from an adult in good health. The CDR3 runs from the conserved cysteine through the conserved F or W. A D gene is named only where the DNA matches it firmly. Some rows have no size entry. The others give once, few or many, or a class for an expanded clone.

v_call: TRBV6-1; clone_size: NA; j_call: TRBJ1-2; d_call: NA; cdr3_nt: TGTGCCAGCAGTGATCCGAACAACTATGGCTACACCTTC; cdr3_aa: CASSDPNNYGYTF
v_call: TRBV11-2; clone_size: NA; j_call: TRBJ1-5; d_call: NA; cdr3_nt: TGTGCCAGCAGCCCAGACAGGAATCAGCCCCAGCATTTT; cdr3_aa: CASSPDRNQPQHF
v_call: TRBV5-1; clone_size: NA; j_call: TRBJ2-6; d_call: NA; cdr3_nt: TGCGCCAGCAGCTTGGCCGGCACAATAGACGTCCTGACTTTC; cdr3_aa: CASSLAGTIDVLTF
v_call: TRBV28; clone_size: NA; j_call: TRBJ1-5; d_call: NA; cdr3_nt: TGTGCCAGCACCACCCCTCTGGGCAGCAGCAATCAGCCCCAGCATTTT; cdr3_aa: CASTTPLGSSNQPQHF
v_call: TRBV28; clone_size: NA; j_call: TRBJ1-6; d_call: NA; cdr3_nt: TGTGCCAGCAGTTCCAGGGTTGATTCACCCCTCCACTTT; cdr3_aa: CASSSRVDSPLHF
v_call: TRBV7-6; clone_size: NA; j_call: TRBJ1-5; d_call: NA; cdr3_nt: TGTGCCAGCAGCTTACAATCGGGCATAAATCAGCCCCAGCATTTT; cdr3_aa: CASSLQSGINQPQHF
v_call: TRBV7-2; clone_size: once; j_call: TRBJ1-5; d_call: NA; cdr3_nt: TGTGCCAGCAGCCAAGACAGCCATCAGCCCCAGCATTTT; cdr3_aa: CASSQDSHQPQHF
v_call: TRBV2; clone_size: once; j_call: TRBJ2-7; d_call: NA; cdr3_nt: TGTGCCAGCAGAGGCCAGCAGGTGAAGCAGTACTTC; cdr3_aa: CASRGQQVKQYF
v_call: TRBV7-8; clone_size: NA; j_call: TRBJ2-1; d_call: TRBD2; cdr3_nt: TGTGCCAGCCGGACTAGCGGGAGCAATGAGCAGTTCTTC; cdr3_aa: CASRTSGSNEQFF
v_call: TRBV9; clone_size: NA; j_call: TRBJ2-2; d_call: TRBD2; cdr3_nt: TGTGCCAGCAGCGTAGCGGGAGGGCTCGGGGAGCTGTTTTTT; cdr3_aa: CASSVAGGLGELFF
v_call: TRBV12-3/TRBV12-4; clone_size: NA; j_call: TRBJ1-1; d_call: TRBD1; cdr3_nt: TGTGCCAGCAGTTTCGACAGGGTAGGTCGAACTTTCTTT; cdr3_aa: CASSFDRVGRTFF
v_call: TRBV5-4; clone_size: NA; j_call: TRBJ2-3; d_call: TRBD1; cdr3_nt: TGTGCCAGCAGCCATGACAGGGGGCGTACAGATACGCAGTATTTT; cdr3_aa: CASSHDRGRTDTQYF
v_call: TRBV5-1; clone_size: NA; j_call: TRBJ1-6; d_call: TRBD1; cdr3_nt: TGCGCCAGCAGACCTGGGACAGAAAATTCACCCCTCCACTTT; cdr3_aa: CASRPGTENSPLHF
v_call: TRBV28; clone_size: NA; j_call: TRBJ1-1; d_call: TRBD1; cdr3_nt: TGTGCCAGCAGTCCCCCCGGGACAGGGGGCAGTAATGAAGCTTTCTTT; cdr3_aa: CASSPPGTGGSNEAFF
v_call: TRBV6-2/TRBV6-3; clone_size: NA; j_call: TRBJ1-6; d_call: NA; cdr3_nt: TGTGCCAGCAGTTACAGGGGGACTCAGAATTCACCCCTCCACTTT; cdr3_aa: CASSYRGTQNSPLHF
v_call: TRBV5-1; clone_size: NA; j_call: TRBJ2-7; d_call: NA; cdr3_nt: TGCGCCAGCAGCTTGGCCGTGGTGGAAACCTACGAGCAGTACTTC; cdr3_aa: CASSLAVVETYEQYF
v_call: TRBV28; clone_size: NA; j_call: TRBJ2-2; d_call: NA; cdr3_nt: TGTGCCAGCAGGAACACCGGGGAGCTGTTTTTT; cdr3_aa: CASRNTGELFF
v_call: TRBV6-4; clone_size: NA; j_call: TRBJ2-1; d_call: NA; cdr3_nt: TGTGCCAGCAGTGTAGAGGAATCCAATGAGCAGTTCTTC; cdr3_aa: CASSVEESNEQFF
v_call: TRBV18; clone_size: NA; j_call: TRBJ2-7; d_call: NA; cdr3_nt: TGTGCCAGCTCCGATACAGCGGGACAGGATTCCTACGAGCAGTACTTC; cdr3_aa: CASSDTAGQDSYEQYF
v_call: TRBV5-1; clone_size: NA; j_call: TRBJ1-1; d_call: TRBD1; cdr3_nt: TGCGCCAGCAGCCTCACCCGACAGGGGCCCGCTGAAGCTTTCTTT; cdr3_aa: CASSLTRQGPAEAFF
v_call: TRBV5-1; clone_size: NA; j_call: TRBJ1-2; d_call: TRBD1; cdr3_nt: TGCGCCAGCAGCTTGGACGGGACAGGGTATGGCTACACCTTC; cdr3_aa: CASSLDGTGYGYTF
v_call: TRBV4-3; clone_size: NA; j_call: TRBJ2-3; d_call: NA; cdr3_nt: TGCGCCAGCAGCCACTTAAGGGGGGATACGCAGTATTTT; cdr3_aa: CASSHLRGDTQYF
v_call: TRBV30; clone_size: NA; j_call: TRBJ2-3; d_call: NA; cdr3_nt: TGTGCCTGGAGTTCGGTACTGAGCACAGATACGCAGTATTTT; cdr3_aa: CAWSSVLSTDTQYF
v_call: TRBV29-1; clone_size: NA; j_call: TRBJ2-6; d_call: NA; cdr3_nt: TGCAGCGCGGACAGTCCCTCTGGGGCCAACGTCCTGACTTTC; cdr3_aa: CSADSPSGANVLTF
v_call: TRBV15; clone_size: NA; j_call: TRBJ1-5; d_call: NA; cdr3_nt: TGTGCCACCAGCAGAGAGTCGGGGGCAAGGAATCAGCCCCAGCATTTT; cdr3_aa: CATSRESGARNQPQHF
v_call: TRBV7-9; clone_size: few; j_call: TRBJ2-5; d_call: TRBD1; cdr3_nt: TGTGCCAGCAGCACCGGGCTACAGGGGGCGCACCTAAGAGGGGCCCAGTACTTC; cdr3_aa: CASSTGLQGAHLRGAQYF
v_call: TRBV5-1; clone_size: NA; j_call: TRBJ1-1; d_call: NA; cdr3_nt: TGCGCCAGCAGCGGGGGACTCCAAGGCACTGAAGCTTTCTTT; cdr3_aa: CASSGGLQGTEAFF
v_call: TRBV9; clone_size: NA; j_call: TRBJ1-1; d_call: NA; cdr3_nt: TGTGCCAGCAGCGTAGAGGTCCTGGGCACTGAAGCTTTCTTT; cdr3_aa: CASSVEVLGTEAFF
v_call: TRBV5-8; clone_size: NA; j_call: TRBJ1-5; d_call: NA; cdr3_nt: TGTGCCAGCAGCACTCAGAGGGGGCAGCCCCAGCATTTT; cdr3_aa: CASSTQRGQPQHF
v_call: TRBV28; clone_size: once; j_call: TRBJ2-7; d_call: NA; cdr3_nt: TGTGCCAGCGGGGGCCGACCAGTCTACGAGCAGTACTTC; cdr3_aa: CASGGRPVYEQYF
v_call: TRBV5-1; clone_size: NA; j_call: TRBJ2-1; d_call: NA; cdr3_nt: TGCGCCAGCAGGCTGGACAGCTCCTACAATGAGCAGTTCTTC; cdr3_aa: CASRLDSSYNEQFF
v_call: TRBV7-9; clone_size: few; j_call: TRBJ1-3; d_call: NA; cdr3_nt: TGTGCCAGCAGCTTGGGGGCTGGAAACACCATATATTTT; cdr3_aa: CASSLGAGNTIYF
v_call: TRBV10-3; clone_size: NA; j_call: TRBJ2-1; d_call: TRBD2; cdr3_nt: TGTGCCATCAGTGAAGTGGGACTAGCGTTAAGCTCCTACAATGAGCAGTTCTTC; cdr3_aa: CAISEVGLALSSYNEQFF
v_call: TRBV6-1; clone_size: NA; j_call: TRBJ1-4; d_call: TRBD1; cdr3_nt: TGTGCCAGCAGTGAATCGACAGGGGGACTTGAAAAACTGTTTTTT; cdr3_aa: CASSESTGGLEKLFF
v_call: TRBV6-2/TRBV6-3; clone_size: NA; j_call: TRBJ2-2; d_call: NA; cdr3_nt: TGTGCCAGCAGTCCCGGGACGGCGAACACCGGGGAGCTGTTTTTT; cdr3_aa: CASSPGTANTGELFF
v_call: TRBV29-1; clone_size: NA; j_call: TRBJ2-1; d_call: NA; cdr3_nt: TGCAGCGACAGACGGACCTACAATGAGCAGTTCTTC; cdr3_aa: CSDRRTYNEQFF
v_call: TRBV19; clone_size: NA; j_call: TRBJ2-1; d_call: NA; cdr3_nt: TGTGCCAGTAGTATAGGGTTCGGGACCTACAATGAGCAGTTCTTC; cdr3_aa: CASSIGFGTYNEQFF
v_call: TRBV2; clone_size: NA; j_call: TRBJ2-1; d_call: TRBD2; cdr3_nt: TGTGCCAGCAGGGGAATCTCTAGCGGGTACAATGAGCAGTTCTTC; cdr3_aa: CASRGISSGYNEQFF
v_call: TRBV28; clone_size: NA; j_call: TRBJ1-1; d_call: NA; cdr3_nt: TGTGCCAGCAGTTTTCTCGGGGGCGCGTCGGACACTGAAGCTTTCTTT; cdr3_aa: CASSFLGGASDTEAFF
v_call: TRBV11-2; clone_size: NA; j_call: TRBJ1-1; d_call: NA; cdr3_nt: TGTGCCAGCAGCTTAGAGGATTGGACTGAAGCTTTCTTT; cdr3_aa: CASSLEDWTEAFF
v_call: TRBV6-2/TRBV6-3; clone_size: once; j_call: TRBJ2-7; d_call: NA; cdr3_nt: TGTGCCAGCAGTTACACCCTACGGACATCCCGGAGGACCTACGAGCAGTACTTC; cdr3_aa: CASSYTLRTSRRTYEQYF
v_call: TRBV28; clone_size: NA; j_call: TRBJ1-2; d_call: NA; cdr3_nt: TGTGCCAGCAGCACAAGCCGCGCAGGTGGCTACACCTTC; cdr3_aa: CASSTSRAGGYTF
v_call: TRBV6-5; clone_size: NA; j_call: TRBJ2-7; d_call: NA; cdr3_nt: TGTGCCACCCAGGAGGGCAGGGGCGAGCAGTACTTC; cdr3_aa: CATQEGRGEQYF
v_call: TRBV3-1/TRBV3-2; clone_size: NA; j_call: TRBJ2-7; d_call: NA; cdr3_nt: TGTGCCAGCAGCCGATATGGGGGCGAGCAGTACTTC; cdr3_aa: CASSRYGGEQYF
v_call: TRBV7-3; clone_size: NA; j_call: TRBJ2-5; d_call: TRBD1; cdr3_nt: TGTGCCAGCAGCTTTGCGACAGGGGAGACCCAGTACTTC; cdr3_aa: CASSFATGETQYF
v_call: TRBV19; clone_size: NA; j_call: TRBJ1-1; d_call: NA; cdr3_nt: TGTGCCAGTCGAGTATTCTTTATGGCAGCCGAAGCTTTCTTT; cdr3_aa: CASRVFFMAAEAFF
v_call: TRBV29-1; clone_size: NA; j_call: TRBJ1-2; d_call: NA; cdr3_nt: TGCAGCGTCATGACGGGAGCTAACTATGGCTACACCTTC; cdr3_aa: CSVMTGANYGYTF
v_call: TRBV19; clone_size: NA; j_call: TRBJ2-1; d_call: TRBD2; cdr3_nt: TGTGCCAGTAGCCCGCTAGCGGGACTCTACAATGAGCAGTTCTTC; cdr3_aa: CASSPLAGLYNEQFF
v_call: TRBV6-5; clone_size: NA; j_call: TRBJ1-2; d_call: TRBD1; cdr3_nt: TGTGCCAGCAGTCCCTATCGACAGGGTGGCTATGGCTACACCTTC; cdr3_aa: CASSPYRQGGYGYTF
v_call: TRBV28; clone_size: NA; j_call: TRBJ2-3; d_call: NA; cdr3_nt: TGTGCCAGCAGTTTATCGGGACGGACAGATACGCAGTATTTT; cdr3_aa: CASSLSGRTDTQYF